This TCR beta chain was sequenced during a study of T cells in Graves' hyperthyroidism and ophthalmopathy. Study as a whole: Peripheral blood specimens were obtained at initial diagnosis, prior to any treatment.

RNA transcripts yielded amplified TCR beta CDR3 regions. Researchers ran a first-round RT-PCR on the TCR CDR3 using the HTBI primer set. TCRdb re-derived calls from the multiplex PCR reads in MiXCR, one entry per CDR3 protein. The sample comprises roughly 550,000 distinct CDR3 sequences, 15% to 20% of which are singletons, and 25% to 30% rests with the top ten. This clonotype was picked up many times. As yet, its antigen is unknown. The study's findings and limits: Through a model of 13 V-J features, ophthalmopathy was separated from stable hyperthyroidism.

The trim removed 2 bases at V and 5 bases at J, leaving 12 bases unmatched. CDR3 size: 16 residues. CDR1 and CDR2 from the germline V gene are MNHEY and SVGEGT. The sample consisted of blood. The chain links TRBV6-2 or TRBV6-3 to TRBJ2-7; TRBD1 aligns across 7 bases. The origin of this receptor is a woman aged 30 to 39 with Graves' ophthalmopathy. CDR3 sequence reads: CASSYQGVTPTDEQYF. DNA for the CDR3: TGTGCCAGCAGTTACCAGGGGGTAACTCCTACGGACGAGCAGTACTTC.